This TCR beta chain was identified during a study of T cells in Graves' hyperthyroidism and ophthalmopathy. Study overall: The authors collected peripheral blood at initial diagnosis, before any treatment. Study-wide results and limits: From stable hyperthyroidism, ophthalmopathy was separated by a 13 V-J model. Ophthalmopathy was identified by the model a median approximately 6.9 months ahead of onset.

Not enrolled were patients with uncontrolled infection, other autoimmune disease, pregnancy or lactation. It was RNA transcripts that yielded the amplified TCR beta CDR3 regions. The primer set for the first-round RT-PCR of the TCR CDR3 was HTBI. TCRdb used MiXCR to reprocess the multiplex PCR reads, holding one entry per CDR3 protein. The sample consists of roughly 580,000 distinct CDR3 sequences, approximately 13% of them appearing once. This clonotype was seen repeatedly, ten times or more. Antigen specificity is unknown. This receptor was identified in a woman in her 30s with Graves' hyperthyroidism that later progressed to Graves' ophthalmopathy. Sequenced input: blood.

CDR3 bases: TGTGCCAGCTCACCACCCCAGGCCCTCTCTGGAAACACCATATATTTT. This translates into CASSPPQALSGNTIYF. The chain has TRBV18 and TRBJ1-3; D gene uncertain. V was clipped by 0 bases and J by 0 bases, with 9 bases between them. From germline, CDR1 is KGHSH and CDR2 LQKENI. The CDR3 runs to 16 residues.